This is a list of T cell receptor beta chains from one sample in a study of T cells in Graves' hyperthyroidism and ophthalmopathy. Using its own MiXCR run on the multiplex PCR reads, TCRdb lists one record per CDR3 protein. The table lists about 610,000 distinct CDR3 sequences, roughly 15% of them singletons. Sequenced input: blood. Receptors originate from a woman between 40 and 55 years old with Graves' ophthalmopathy. Both conserved end residues are part of each CDR3. A D gene is named only where the DNA matches it firmly. Clone sizes are given selectively: once, few, many, or a class where the clone is expanded.

len,j_gene,v_gene,d_gene,abundance,CDR3aa,CDR3nt
18,TRBJ2-2,TRBV6-2/TRBV6-3,NA,many,CASSPNEMRFANTGELFF,TGTGCCAGCAGCCCAAACGAAATGAGATTCGCGAACACCGGGGAGCTGTTTTTT
14,TRBJ1-1,TRBV12-3/TRBV12-4,NA,few,CASSPPTDRTEAFF,TGTGCCAGCAGTCCTCCGACGGATCGCACTGAAGCTTTCTTT
17,TRBJ2-7,TRBV6-2/TRBV6-3,TRBD2,many,CASTYPTSGREGYEQYF,TGTGCCAGCACTTACCCCACTAGCGGGAGAGAAGGATACGAGCAGTACTTC
13,TRBJ2-7,TRBV28,NA,few,CASNGRTAGEQYF,TGTGCCAGCAACGGACGGACTGCCGGCGAGCAGTACTTC
12,TRBJ1-1,TRBV30,NA,few,CAVDTVNTEAFF,TGTGCCGTTGACACCGTGAACACTGAAGCTTTCTTT
14,TRBJ2-7,TRBV4-2,TRBD2,many,CASSHARGDYEQYF,TGTGCCAGCAGCCATGCCCGGGGGGACTACGAGCAGTACTTC
17,TRBJ2-7,TRBV6-2/TRBV6-3,TRBD2,few,CASSYGTSGSGTYEQYF,TGTGCCAGCAGTTACGGGACTAGCGGGAGTGGTACCTACGAGCAGTACTTC
15,TRBJ2-7,TRBV4-1,NA,NA,CASSQDESSMYEQYF,TGCGCCAGCAGCCAAGATGAATCTAGTATGTACGAGCAGTACTTC
16,TRBJ2-7,TRBV6-2/TRBV6-3,NA,many,CASSQSRTASSYEQYF,TGTGCCAGCAGTCAATCCCGGACAGCCAGCTCCTACGAGCAGTACTTC
15,TRBJ1-1,TRBV20-1,NA,NA,CSARDLRNTNTEAFF,TGCAGTGCTAGAGATCTTCGGAACACGAACACTGAAGCTTTCTTT
15,TRBJ1-3,TRBV3-1,NA,NA,CASSPPGRPGNTIYF,TGTGCCAGCAGCCCCCCGGGGCGACCGGGAAACACCATATATTTT
15,TRBJ2-7,TRBV6-5,TRBD1,NA,CASSSRTGTSYEQYF,TGTGCCAGCAGTTCCCGGACAGGGACCTCCTACGAGCAGTACTTC
13,TRBJ1-1,TRBV19,NA,many,CASRDRLNTEAFF,TGTGCCAGTAGAGACAGGCTGAACACTGAAGCTTTCTTT
14,TRBJ1-1,TRBV18,NA,many,CASSPGISNTEAFF,TGTGCCAGCTCACCCGGGATTTCGAACACTGAAGCTTTCTTT
15,TRBJ2-7,TRBV27,TRBD2,many,CASSLSSGGYYEQYF,TGTGCCAGCAGTTTATCTTCGGGAGGGTACTACGAGCAGTACTTC
14,TRBJ2-2,TRBV29-1,NA,NA,CSVEEGSNTGELFF,TGCAGCGTTGAGGAGGGTAGTAACACCGGGGAGCTGTTTTTT
15,TRBJ1-2,TRBV7-9,NA,NA,CASSFPGTEFEGYTF,TGTGCCAGCAGCTTTCCCGGGACCGAGTTTGAGGGCTACACCTTC
12,TRBJ2-7,TRBV6-1,NA,many,CASGRHDYEQYF,TGTGCCAGCGGGAGACACGACTACGAGCAGTACTTC
15,TRBJ2-7,TRBV7-2,TRBD2,many,CASSLSSGNSYEQYF,TGTGCCAGCAGCTTAAGTAGCGGGAACTCCTACGAGCAGTACTTC
14,TRBJ2-5,TRBV6-1,TRBD1,NA,CASTGTGGTETQYF,TGTGCCAGCACTGGGACAGGGGGCACAGAGACCCAGTACTTC
19,TRBJ2-7,TRBV27,TRBD2,few,CASSSWGTSGTKVSYEQYF,TGTGCCAGCAGTTCCTGGGGGACTAGCGGGACTAAGGTCTCCTACGAGCAGTACTTC
14,TRBJ1-6,TRBV7-6,NA,many,CASSPFMLDSPLHF,TGTGCCAGCAGCCCATTTATGTTGGATTCACCCCTCCACTTT
18,TRBJ1-1,TRBV6-2/TRBV6-3,NA,NA,CASSYSGLTQGTNTEAFF,TGTGCCAGCAGTTACTCGGGTCTAACCCAGGGGACGAACACTGAAGCTTTCTTT
15,TRBJ1-5,TRBV7-2,TRBD1,many,CASSPGQGVYQPQHF,TGTGCCAGCAGTCCTGGACAGGGGGTCTATCAGCCCCAGCATTTT
14,TRBJ2-5,TRBV3-1,NA,NA,CASRLGAVQETQYF,TGTGCCAGCAGGCTTGGAGCGGTCCAAGAGACCCAGTACTTC
15,TRBJ2-7,TRBV13,TRBD2,few,CASSFASGPSYEQYF,TGTGCCAGCAGCTTTGCTAGCGGGCCTTCCTACGAGCAGTACTTC
11,TRBJ1-2,TRBV20-1,NA,many,CSAPGGGGYTF,TGCAGTGCCCCAGGAGGGGGTGGCTACACCTTC
12,TRBJ2-7,TRBV29-1,TRBD1,many,CSVETGDYEQYF,TGCAGCGTTGAGACAGGGGACTACGAGCAGTACTTC
13,TRBJ2-1,TRBV30,NA,many,CAWSVQASSEQFF,TGTGCCTGGAGTGTACAAGCATCAAGTGAGCAGTTCTTC
14,TRBJ2-7,TRBV28,NA,many,CASSPIRAGREQYF,TGTGCCAGCAGCCCAATTAGGGCAGGGCGCGAGCAGTACTTC
13,TRBJ2-7,TRBV28,NA,many,CASKSGGAYEQYF,TGTGCCAGCAAAAGTGGCGGAGCCTACGAGCAGTACTTC
15,TRBJ2-7,TRBV7-2,NA,NA,CASSLATWLGYEQYF,TGTGCCAGCAGCTTAGCCACCTGGCTGGGCTACGAGCAGTACTTC
17,TRBJ2-7,TRBV28,NA,NA,CASSPLYTRDGSYEQYF,TGTGCCAGCAGTCCCCTTTACACCCGGGACGGATCCTACGAGCAGTACTTC
16,TRBJ2-2,TRBV6-5,NA,many,CASSYSDPARAGELFF,TGTGCCAGCAGTTACTCCGACCCTGCTAGAGCCGGGGAGCTGTTTTTT
13,TRBJ1-5,TRBV2,TRBD1,many,CASGQDSNQPQHF,TGTGCCAGCGGACAGGATAGCAATCAGCCCCAGCATTTT
16,TRBJ2-5,TRBV2,TRBD2,many,CASAVGSSGTQETQYF,TGTGCCTCAGCGGTGGGGAGTAGCGGGACCCAAGAGACCCAGTACTTC
15,TRBJ2-7,TRBV29-1,TRBD1,few,CSVVTRGQVSYEQYF,TGCAGCGTTGTGACAAGGGGACAGGTCTCCTACGAGCAGTACTTC
13,TRBJ1-5,TRBV28,NA,many,CASTRLINQPQHF,TGTGCCAGCACCCGACTAATTAATCAGCCCCAGCATTTT
14,TRBJ2-5,TRBV12-3/TRBV12-4,NA,many,CASSFYETWKTQYF,TGTGCCAGCAGTTTCTACGAAACGTGGAAGACCCAGTACTTC
15,TRBJ1-2,TRBV4-2,NA,many,CASSQEAYTNYGYTF,TGTGCCAGCAGCCAAGAGGCGTACACTAACTATGGCTACACCTTC
13,TRBJ2-7,TRBV29-1,NA,few,CSVDQHGPGEQYF,TGCAGCGTTGATCAGCACGGCCCCGGCGAGCAGTACTTC
14,TRBJ2-5,TRBV27,NA,many,CASSFLTSRETQYF,TGTGCCAGCAGTTTCTTGACTAGTCGAGAGACCCAGTACTTC